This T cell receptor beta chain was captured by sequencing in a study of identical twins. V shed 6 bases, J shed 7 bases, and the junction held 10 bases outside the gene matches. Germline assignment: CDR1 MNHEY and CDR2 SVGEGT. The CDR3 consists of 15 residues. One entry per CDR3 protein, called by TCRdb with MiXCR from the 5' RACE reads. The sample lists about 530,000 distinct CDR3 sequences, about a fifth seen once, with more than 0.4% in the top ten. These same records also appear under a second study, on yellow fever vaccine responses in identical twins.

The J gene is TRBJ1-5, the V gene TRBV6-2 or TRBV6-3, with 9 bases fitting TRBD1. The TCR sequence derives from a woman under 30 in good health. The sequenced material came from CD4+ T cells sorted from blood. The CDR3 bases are TGTGCCAGCAGCCTACTACAGGGGGCTGTCCAGCCCCAGCATTTT. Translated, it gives CASSLLQGAVQPQHF.